This T cell receptor (beta chain) appears in the sequencing data of a study of cytomegalovirus exposure and HLA in healthy donors. These donors counted as nominally healthy when sampled, but unrecorded immune exposures were likely. The CDR3 sequence is 13 residues long. CDR1 is MNHNS, CDR2 SASEGT, per germline. Unmatched junction bases numbered 3, after V lost 3 bases and J lost 6 bases. The PCR used 60 Vbeta and 13 Jbeta primers. The table came from immunoSEQ multiplex PCR; TCRdb's copy has only in-frame clones and leaves some out. The sample records around 92,000 clones, roughly four fifths being singletons.

The chain employs TRBV6-1 and TRBJ1-1; 8 positions agree with TRBD1. The receptor's source is a human donor in good health. Sequenced: PBMCs. The CDR3 sequence is CASSEKQGAEAFF. The CDR3 nucleotides are TGTGCCAGCAGTGAGAAACAGGGGGCTGAAGCTTTCTTT.